A selection of T cell receptor beta chains follows, all from one sample in a study of cytomegalovirus exposure and HLA in healthy donors. Using immunoSEQ multiplex PCR, the repertoire was profiled, and TCRdb retains in-frame clones only, with some absent. The sample carries about 83,000 clones, 95% to 97% recorded once. The sequenced material came from PBMCs. These receptors were obtained from a woman younger than 30 in good health and CMV-seronegative. Both conserved end residues are part of each CDR3. The order of the fields is V gene, D gene, clone size, J gene, CDR3 protein, CDR3 DNA. A D gene is named only where the DNA matches it firmly. Only some rows state a clone size, as once, few, many or a class for expanded clones.

V: TRBV6-5; D: TRBD2; size: -; J: TRBJ2-1; CDR3: CASSYTGTSQFF; DNA: TGTGCCAGCAGTTACACCGGGACTAGTCAGTTCTTC
V: TRBV25-1; D: -; size: -; J: TRBJ2-6; CDR3: CASSRGANVLTF; DNA: TGTGCCAGCAGTCGGGGGGCCAACGTCCTGACTTTC
V: TRBV6-5; D: TRBD2; size: -; J: TRBJ2-7; CDR3: CASSYPGLAGAEQYF; DNA: TGTGCCAGCAGTTACCCAGGACTAGCGGGAGCCGAGCAGTACTTC
V: TRBV10-1; D: -; size: -; J: TRBJ1-2; CDR3: CASSESRGGGYTF; DNA: TGCGCCAGCAGTGAGTCGCGGGGGGGAGGCTACACCTTC
V: TRBV19; D: TRBD1; size: -; J: TRBJ2-7; CDR3: CASSAGQGSYEQYF; DNA: TGTGCCAGTAGTGCCGGACAGGGGTCCTACGAGCAGTACTTC
V: TRBV21-1; D: -; size: -; J: TRBJ2-2; CDR3: CASSKGRGPGGELFF; DNA: TGTGCCAGCAGCAAAGGGCGGGGCCCAGGGGGGGAGCTGTTTTTT
V: TRBV6-1; D: TRBD2; size: -; J: TRBJ2-3; CDR3: CASTISGRAGTQYF; DNA: TGTGCCAGCACCATAAGCGGGAGGGCTGGTACGCAGTATTTT
V: TRBV4-1; D: -; size: -; J: TRBJ2-7; CDR3: CASTSVGPGEQYF; DNA: TGCGCCAGCACCTCAGTGGGGCCAGGTGAGCAGTACTTC
V: TRBV6-6; D: TRBD1; size: -; J: TRBJ2-5; CDR3: CASSLLTGSETQYF; DNA: TGTGCCAGCAGTCTATTGACAGGGTCAGAGACCCAGTACTTC
V: TRBV6-5; D: -; size: -; J: TRBJ2-1; CDR3: CASSYSGVMYNEQFF; DNA: TGTGCCAGCAGTTACTCGGGAGTGATGTACAATGAGCAGTTCTTC
V: TRBV5-1; D: TRBD1; size: -; J: TRBJ1-3; CDR3: CASSLVSSSGQGASGNTIYF; DNA: TGCGCCAGCAGCTTGGTCTCGAGTTCGGGACAGGGCGCTTCTGGAAACACCATATATTTT
V: TRBV15; D: -; size: once; J: TRBJ2-7; CDR3: CATSRDLGRAIYYEQYF; DNA: TGTGCCACCAGCAGAGATCTCGGCAGGGCAATTTACTACGAGCAGTACTTC
V: TRBV30; D: -; size: -; J: TRBJ2-1; CDR3: CAWSVGGGPRVNEQFF; DNA: TGTGCCTGGAGTGTAGGTGGAGGCCCACGGGTGAATGAGCAGTTCTTC
V: TRBV11-2; D: -; size: -; J: TRBJ2-1; CDR3: CASSFYFGFNEQFF; DNA: TGTGCCAGCAGCTTTTATTTCGGTTTTAATGAGCAGTTCTTC
V: TRBV4-1; D: -; size: -; J: TRBJ2-7; CDR3: CASSQDQFGLSYEQYF; DNA: TGCGCCAGCAGCCAAGATCAATTCGGTTTGTCCTACGAGCAGTACTTC
V: TRBV29-1; D: TRBD1; size: -; J: TRBJ2-4; CDR3: CSAPGQGNIQYF; DNA: TGCAGCGCACCCGGACAGGGGAACATTCAGTACTTC
V: TRBV7-9; D: TRBD2; size: -; J: TRBJ2-5; CDR3: CASSLPTSGSKTQYF; DNA: TGTGCCAGCAGCCTACCGACTAGCGGGAGTAAGACCCAGTACTTC
V: TRBV28; D: -; size: few; J: TRBJ2-7; CDR3: CASSRGQEQYF; DNA: TGTGCCAGCAGCCGTGGACAGGAGCAGTACTTC
V: TRBV7-8; D: -; size: -; J: TRBJ2-1; CDR3: CASSLERVAYNEQFF; DNA: TGTGCCAGCAGCTTAGAGCGGGTTGCCTACAATGAGCAGTTCTTC
V: TRBV4-1; D: -; size: -; J: TRBJ2-7; CDR3: CASSQRVMSSYEQYF; DNA: TGCGCCAGCAGCCAAAGAGTGATGAGCTCCTACGAGCAGTACTTC
V: TRBV12-5; D: -; size: -; J: TRBJ2-1; CDR3: CASSTGHNNEQFF; DNA: TGTGCTAGCTCCACCGGACATAACAATGAGCAGTTCTTC
V: TRBV7-9; D: TRBD2; size: -; J: TRBJ2-1; CDR3: CASSLGGTSGRGSYNEQFF; DNA: TGTGCCAGCAGCCTCGGGGGGACTAGCGGGAGAGGCTCCTACAATGAGCAGTTCTTC
V: TRBV18; D: TRBD1; size: -; J: TRBJ1-6; CDR3: CASSPNVQGAADSPLHF; DNA: TGTGCCAGCTCACCAAACGTACAGGGGGCGGCGGATTCACCCCTCCACTTT
V: TRBV6-5; D: TRBD1; size: -; J: TRBJ2-7; CDR3: CASSYGGQGRYEQHF; DNA: TGTGCCAGCAGTTACGGGGGACAGGGTAGGTACGAGCAGCACTTC
V: TRBV15; D: TRBD2; size: -; J: TRBJ2-7; CDR3: CATSRDQAGGREQYF; DNA: TGTGCCACCAGCAGAGATCAAGCGGGAGGGAGGGAGCAGTACTTC
V: TRBV7-8; D: -; size: -; J: TRBJ2-4; CDR3: CASSLPTDGAKNIQYF; DNA: TGTGCCAGCAGCTTACCGACAGATGGAGCCAAAAACATTCAGTACTTC